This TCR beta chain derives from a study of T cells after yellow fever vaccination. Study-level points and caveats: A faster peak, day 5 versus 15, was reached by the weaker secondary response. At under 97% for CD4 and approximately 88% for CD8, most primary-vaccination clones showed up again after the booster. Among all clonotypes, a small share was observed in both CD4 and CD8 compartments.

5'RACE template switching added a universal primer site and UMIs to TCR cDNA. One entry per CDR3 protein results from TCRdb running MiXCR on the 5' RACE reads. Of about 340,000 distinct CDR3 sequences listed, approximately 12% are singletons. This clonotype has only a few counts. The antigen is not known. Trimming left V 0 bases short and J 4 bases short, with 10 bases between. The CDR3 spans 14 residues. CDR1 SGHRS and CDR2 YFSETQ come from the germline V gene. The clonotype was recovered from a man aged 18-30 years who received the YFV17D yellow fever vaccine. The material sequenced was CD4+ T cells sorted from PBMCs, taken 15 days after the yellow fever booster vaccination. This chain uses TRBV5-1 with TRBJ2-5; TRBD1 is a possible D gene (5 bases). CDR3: CASSLDQGTETQYF. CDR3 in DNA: TGCGCCAGCAGCTTGGATCAGGGTACAGAGACCCAGTACTTC.